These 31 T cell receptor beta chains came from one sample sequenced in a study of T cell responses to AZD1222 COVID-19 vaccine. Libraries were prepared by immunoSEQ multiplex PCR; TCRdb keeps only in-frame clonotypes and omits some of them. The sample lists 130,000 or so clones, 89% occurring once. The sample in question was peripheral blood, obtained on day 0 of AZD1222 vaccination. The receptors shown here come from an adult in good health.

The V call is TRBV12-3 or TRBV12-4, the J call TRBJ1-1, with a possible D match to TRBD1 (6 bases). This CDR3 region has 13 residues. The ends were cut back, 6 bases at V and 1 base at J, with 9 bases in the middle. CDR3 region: CASRPQGNTEAFF. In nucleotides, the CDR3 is TGTGCCAGCAGGCCACAGGGGAACACTGAAGCTTTCTTT.

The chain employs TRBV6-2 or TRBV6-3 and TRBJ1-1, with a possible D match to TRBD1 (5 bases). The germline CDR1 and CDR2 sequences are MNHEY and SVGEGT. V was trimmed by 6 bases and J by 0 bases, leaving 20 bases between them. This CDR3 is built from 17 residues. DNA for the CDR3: TGTGCCAGCAGCCCTGTAGGGGTACGAGGCATGAACACTGAAGCTTTCTTT. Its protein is CASSPVGVRGMNTEAFF.

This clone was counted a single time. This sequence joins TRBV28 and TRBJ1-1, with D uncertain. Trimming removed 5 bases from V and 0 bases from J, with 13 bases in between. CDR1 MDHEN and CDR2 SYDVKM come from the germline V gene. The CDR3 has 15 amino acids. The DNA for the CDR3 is TGTGCCAGCAGTGTCCCAGGCAGATTGAACACTGAAGCTTTCTTT. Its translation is CASSVPGRLNTEAFF.

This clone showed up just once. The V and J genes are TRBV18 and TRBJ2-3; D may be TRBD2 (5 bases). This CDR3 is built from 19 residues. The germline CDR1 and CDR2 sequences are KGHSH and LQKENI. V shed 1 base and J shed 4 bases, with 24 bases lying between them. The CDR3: CASSPRPTIASGLADTQYF. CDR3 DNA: TGTGCCAGCTCACCACGGCCCACGATCGCCAGCGGTTTAGCAGATACGCAGTATTTT. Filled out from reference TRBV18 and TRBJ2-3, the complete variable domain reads NAGVMQNPRHLVRRRGQEARLRCSPMKGHSHVYWYRQLPEEGLKFMVYLQKENIIDESGMPKERFSAEFPKEGPSILRIQQVVRGDSAAYFCASSPRPTIASGLADTQYFGPGTRLTVL.

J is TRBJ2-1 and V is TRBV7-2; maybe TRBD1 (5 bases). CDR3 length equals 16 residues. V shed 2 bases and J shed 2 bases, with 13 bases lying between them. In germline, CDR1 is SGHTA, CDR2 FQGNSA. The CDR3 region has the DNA TGTGCCAGCAGCTTAAGGGGATCAGGCACCTACAATGAGCAGTTCTTC. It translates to CASSLRGSGTYNEQFF.

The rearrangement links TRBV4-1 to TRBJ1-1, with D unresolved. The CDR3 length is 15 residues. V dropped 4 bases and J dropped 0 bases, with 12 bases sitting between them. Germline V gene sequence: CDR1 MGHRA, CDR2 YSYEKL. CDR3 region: CASSRADGVNTEAFF. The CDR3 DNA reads TGCGCCAGCAGCCGAGCGGACGGAGTGAACACTGAAGCTTTCTTT.

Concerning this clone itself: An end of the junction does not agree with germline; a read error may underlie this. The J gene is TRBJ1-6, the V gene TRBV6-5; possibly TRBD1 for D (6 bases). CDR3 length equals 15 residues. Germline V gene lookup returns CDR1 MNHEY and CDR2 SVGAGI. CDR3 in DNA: TGTGCCAGCAGTTACAACATCAGGGGTAATTCACCCCCCCACTTT. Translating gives CASSYNIRGNSPPHF.

As DNA, the CDR3 is TGTGCCAGTAGTATTGGCCGCGGGGGCTATAGCAATCAGCCCCAGCATTTT. It is translated as CASSIGRGGYSNQPQHF. The chain couples TRBV19 to TRBJ1-5; tentatively, D is TRBD1 (6 bases). The germline V gene has CDR1 LNHDA and CDR2 SQIVND (reference sequence). The CDR3 runs 17 residues. Trimming shortened V by 3 bases and J by 0 bases, and 15 bases separated the two germline ends.

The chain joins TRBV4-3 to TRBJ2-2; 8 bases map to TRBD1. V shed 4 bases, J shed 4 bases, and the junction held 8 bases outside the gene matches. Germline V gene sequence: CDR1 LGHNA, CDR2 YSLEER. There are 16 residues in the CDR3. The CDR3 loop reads CASSPAGTGSTGELFF. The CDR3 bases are TGCGCCAGCAGCCCCGCCGGGACAGGTTCCACCGGGGAGCTGTTTTTT.

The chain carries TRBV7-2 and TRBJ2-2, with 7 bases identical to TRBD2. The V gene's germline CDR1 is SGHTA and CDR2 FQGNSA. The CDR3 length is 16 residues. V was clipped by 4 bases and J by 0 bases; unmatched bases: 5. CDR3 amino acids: CASSSAGRANTGELFF. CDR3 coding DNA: TGTGCCAGCAGCTCCGCGGGGAGGGCGAACACCGGGGAGCTGTTTTTT.

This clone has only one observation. The CDR3 reads CASSSPQGTVPGNTIYF. CDR3 coding DNA: TGTGCCAGCAGCTCACCCCAGGGGACCGTCCCTGGAAACACCATATATTTT. This chain connects TRBV13 to TRBJ1-3; D perhaps matches TRBD1 (6 bases). Germline V gene lookup returns CDR1 PRHDT and CDR2 FYEKMQ (reference sequence). Trimming removed 4 bases from V and 2 bases from J, with 18 bases in between. This CDR3 has 17 amino acids.

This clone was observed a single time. The CDR3 nucleotides read TGCAGCGTTTCAAGGACAGTCTACAATGAGCAGTTCTTC. This gives the protein CSVSRTVYNEQFF. The genes are TRBV29-1 and TRBJ2-1; D possibly corresponds to TRBD1 (6 bases). V gave up 5 bases and J gave up 3 bases, with 11 bases separating them. This CDR3 spans 13 amino acids. The germline gives CDR1 SQVTM, CDR2 ANQGSEA.

CDR3 protein: CASSFNRGRKNTGELFF. The CDR3 region has the DNA TGTGCCAGCAGCTTTAACAGGGGGCGTAAAAACACCGGGGAGCTGTTTTTT. This chain joins TRBV7-2 and TRBJ2-2, with 9 bases aligning to TRBD1. Germline V gene lookup returns CDR1 SGHTA and CDR2 FQGNSA. V was pared by 3 bases and J by 2 bases, with 7 bases of the junction left unmatched. CDR3 length: 17 residues.

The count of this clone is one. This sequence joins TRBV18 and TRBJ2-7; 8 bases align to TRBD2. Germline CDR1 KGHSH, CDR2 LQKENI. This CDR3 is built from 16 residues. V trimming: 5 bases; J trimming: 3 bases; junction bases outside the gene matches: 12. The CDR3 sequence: CASSARPGLDVYEQYF. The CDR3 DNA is TGTGCCAGCTCAGCACGACCGGGACTAGACGTCTACGAGCAGTACTTC.

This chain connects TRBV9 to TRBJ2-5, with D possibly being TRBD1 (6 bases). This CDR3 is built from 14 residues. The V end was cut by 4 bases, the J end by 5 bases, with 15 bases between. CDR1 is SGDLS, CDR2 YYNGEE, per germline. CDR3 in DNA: TGTGCCAGCAGCTCAGAAGGGGGTCAGGAGACCCAGTACTTC. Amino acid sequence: CASSSEGGQETQYF.

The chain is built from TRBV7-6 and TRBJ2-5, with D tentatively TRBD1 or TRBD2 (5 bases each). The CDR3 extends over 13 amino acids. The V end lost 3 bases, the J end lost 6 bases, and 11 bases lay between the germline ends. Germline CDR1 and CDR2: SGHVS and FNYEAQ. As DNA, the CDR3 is TGTGCCAGCAGCTTGGGGGACGGGAAGACCCAGTACTTC. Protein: CASSLGDGKTQYF.

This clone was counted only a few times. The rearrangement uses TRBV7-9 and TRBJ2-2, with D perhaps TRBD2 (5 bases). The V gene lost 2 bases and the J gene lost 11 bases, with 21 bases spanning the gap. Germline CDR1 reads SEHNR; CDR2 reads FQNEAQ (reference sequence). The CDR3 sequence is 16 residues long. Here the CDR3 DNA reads TGTGCCAGCAGCTTACCGTATCGGGGAAGATCGGGTGAGCTGTTTTTT. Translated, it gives CASSLPYRGRSGELFF.

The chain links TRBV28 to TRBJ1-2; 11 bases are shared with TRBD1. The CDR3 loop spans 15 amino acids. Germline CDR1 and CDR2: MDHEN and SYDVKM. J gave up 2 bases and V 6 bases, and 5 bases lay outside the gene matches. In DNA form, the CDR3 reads TGTGCCAGCAGACTAGGGGACAGGGGGAACTATGGCTACACCTTC. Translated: CASRLGDRGNYGYTF.

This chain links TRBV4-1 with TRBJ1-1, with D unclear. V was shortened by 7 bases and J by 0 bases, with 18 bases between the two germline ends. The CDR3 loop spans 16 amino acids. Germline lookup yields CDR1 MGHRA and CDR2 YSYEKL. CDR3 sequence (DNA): TGCGCCAGCACGCACCTTGCAGTCTTAGTGAACACTGAAGCTTTCTTT. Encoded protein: CASTHLAVLVNTEAFF.

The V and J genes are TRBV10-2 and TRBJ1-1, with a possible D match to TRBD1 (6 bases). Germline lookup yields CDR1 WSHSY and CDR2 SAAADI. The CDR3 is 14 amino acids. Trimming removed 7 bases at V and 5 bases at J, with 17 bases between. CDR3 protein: CASKETGGLTEAFF. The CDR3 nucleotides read TGCGCCAGCAAGGAGACAGGAGGCTTAACTGAAGCTTTCTTT.

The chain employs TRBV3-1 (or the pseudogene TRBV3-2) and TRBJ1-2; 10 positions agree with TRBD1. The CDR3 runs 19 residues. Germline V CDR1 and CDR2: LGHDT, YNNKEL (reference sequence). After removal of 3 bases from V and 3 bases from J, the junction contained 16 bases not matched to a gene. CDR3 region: CASSQSNRDRGSWDYGYTF. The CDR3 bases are TGTGCCAGCAGCCAGTCTAACCGGGACAGGGGATCTTGGGACTATGGCTACACCTTC.

The CDR3, as DNA: TGTGCCAGTAGTCCCCGACCCTACGAGCAGTACTTC. This codes for CASSPRPYEQYF. The chain links TRBV19 to TRBJ2-7; no firm D call. V was cut by 5 bases and J by 2 bases, with 7 bases left in between. CDR3 length: 12 residues. The germline gives CDR1 LNHDA, CDR2 SQIVND (reference sequence).

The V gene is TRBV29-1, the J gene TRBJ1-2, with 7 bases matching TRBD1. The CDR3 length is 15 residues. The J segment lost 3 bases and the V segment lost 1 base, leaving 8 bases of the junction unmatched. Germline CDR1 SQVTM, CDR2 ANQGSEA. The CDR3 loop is CSVEAIQGTDYGYTF. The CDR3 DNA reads TGCAGCGTTGAAGCGATACAAGGGACAGACTATGGCTACACCTTC.

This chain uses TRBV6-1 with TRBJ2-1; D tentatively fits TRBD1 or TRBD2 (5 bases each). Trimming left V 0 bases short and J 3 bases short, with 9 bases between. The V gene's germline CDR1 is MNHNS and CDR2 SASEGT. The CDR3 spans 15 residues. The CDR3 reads CASSEAGTNYNEQFF. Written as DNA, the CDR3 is TGTGCCAGCAGTGAAGCCGGGACCAACTACAATGAGCAGTTCTTC.

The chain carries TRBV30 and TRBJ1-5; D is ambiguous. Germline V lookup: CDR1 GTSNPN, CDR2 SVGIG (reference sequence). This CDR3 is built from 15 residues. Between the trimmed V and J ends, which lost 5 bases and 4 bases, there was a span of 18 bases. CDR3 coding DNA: TGTGCCTGGCGGCCGGGCTACGGTGGGAATCAGCCCCAGCATTTT. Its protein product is CAWRPGYGGNQPQHF.

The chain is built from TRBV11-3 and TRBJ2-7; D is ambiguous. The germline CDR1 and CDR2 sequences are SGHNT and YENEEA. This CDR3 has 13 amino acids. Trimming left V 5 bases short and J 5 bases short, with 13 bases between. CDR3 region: CASSPGFSHEQYF. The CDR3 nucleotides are TGTGCCAGCAGCCCCGGGTTCTCTCACGAGCAGTACTTC.

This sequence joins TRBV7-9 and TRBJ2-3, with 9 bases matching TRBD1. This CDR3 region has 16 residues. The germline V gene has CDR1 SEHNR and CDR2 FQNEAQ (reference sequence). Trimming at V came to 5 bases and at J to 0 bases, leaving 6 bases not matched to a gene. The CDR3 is CASSQSDRGSTDTQYF. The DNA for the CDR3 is TGTGCCAGCAGCCAATCGGACAGGGGAAGCACAGATACGCAGTATTTT.

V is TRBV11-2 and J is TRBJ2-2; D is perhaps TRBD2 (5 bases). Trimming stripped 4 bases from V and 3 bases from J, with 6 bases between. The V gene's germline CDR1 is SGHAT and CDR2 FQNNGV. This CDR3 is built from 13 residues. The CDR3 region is CASSSGDTGELFF. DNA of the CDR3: TGTGCCAGCAGCTCCGGGGACACCGGGGAGCTGTTTTTT. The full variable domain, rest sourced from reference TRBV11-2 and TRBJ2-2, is EAGVAQSPRYKIIEKRQSVAFWCNPISGHATLYWYQQILGQGPKLLIQFQNNGVVDDSQLPKDRFSAERLKGVDSTLKIQPAKLEDSAVYLCASSSGDTGELFFGEGSRLTVL.

The CDR3 DNA reads TGTGCCAGCAGCTCTCCCCTCAAGGGACTCAATTACGAGCAGTACTTC. Translating it yields CASSSPLKGLNYEQYF. The rearrangement links TRBV7-8 to TRBJ2-7; the D gene is possibly TRBD2 (6 bases). The CDR3 runs 16 residues. V was pared by 4 bases and J by 4 bases, with 20 bases between. The germline V gene has CDR1 SGHVS and CDR2 FQNEAQ.

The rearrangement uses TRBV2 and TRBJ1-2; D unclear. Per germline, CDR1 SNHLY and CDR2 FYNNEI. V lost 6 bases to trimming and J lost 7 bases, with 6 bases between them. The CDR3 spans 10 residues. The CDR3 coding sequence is TGTGCCAGCAGAGTGGGTGGCTACACCTTC. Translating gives CASRVGGYTF.

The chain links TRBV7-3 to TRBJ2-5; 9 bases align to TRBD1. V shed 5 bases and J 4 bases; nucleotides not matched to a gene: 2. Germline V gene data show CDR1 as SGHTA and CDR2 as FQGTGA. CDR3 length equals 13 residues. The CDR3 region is CASSLDRGETQYF. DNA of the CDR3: TGTGCCAGCAGCCTGGACAGGGGAGAGACCCAGTACTTC.